What follows is one TCR beta chain and its context. Original processing notes: Cell counts per sample came from amplifying reference gene primers. Profiled with immunoSEQ multiplex PCR; TCRdb holds only in-frame clones, not every one. V, J and clone size are taken as reported in that table, and D and trimming were inferred from the DNA itself. The sample consists of a few hundred thousand clones, roughly 84% of them appearing once. This sample was taken from a study of blood T cell repertoires in COVID-19. Study summary: Sites in the United States, Italy and Spain provided acute and convalescent COVID-19 samples.

V lost 5 bases, J lost 4 bases, and 4 bases stayed unmatched. The CDR3 sequence is 14 residues long. The germline V gene has CDR1 SGHAT and CDR2 FQDESV (reference sequence). The receptor comes from a woman of 80 years or more with active or convalescent COVID-19. The chain couples TRBV11-1 to TRBJ2-2; 7 nucleotides match TRBD1. The sample consisted of peripheral blood. The CDR3 DNA reads TGTGCCAGCAGCCTGCACAGGGGCACCGGGGAGCTGTTTTTT. Its protein is CASSLHRGTGELFF. The whole variable domain, filled in from reference TRBV11-1 and TRBJ2-2, reads EAEVAQSPRYKITEKSQAVAFWCDPISGHATLYWYRQILGQGPELLVQFQDESVVDDSQLPKDRFSAERLKGVDSTLKIQPAELGDSAMYLCASSLHRGTGELFFGEGSRLTVL.